Below, 27 T cell receptor beta chains from the same sample are listed, as sequenced in a study of metastatic and nonmetastatic thyroid tumors. From the PCR reads, TCRdb re-called clones with MiXCR. This sample has 5,500 to 7,000 clones, with approximately 18% found just once. Every patient underwent thyroid surgery untreated. The sequenced sample consisted of adjacent normal tissue. The source is a female donor with papillary thyroid cancer or a benign thyroid nodule (not recorded which). Some clones in this sample may be carry-over from other donors' samples.

In its sample, this clone was seen many times. Its ends do not fully match the called genes, so a read error is possible. The gene calls are TRBV7-7 and TRBJ2-5; D unclear. The CDR3 spans 13 residues. CDR1 is SSHAT and CDR2 is FNYEAQ in the germline V gene (reference sequence). CDR3 sequence reads: CASSLTQQETQYF. As DNA, the CDR3 is TGTGCTAGCAGCTTAACTCAACAAGAGACCCAGTACTTC.

This clone was counted ten times or more. A read error may explain this, as a much larger clone is one base away. The identical CDR3 is also encoded by other nucleotide sequences in the sample. V gene TRBV4-1 combines with J gene TRBJ1-4, with 7 nucleotides matching TRBD1. This CDR3 is built from 17 residues. The germline gives CDR1 MGHRA, CDR2 YSYEKL. The CDR3 coding sequence is TGCGCCAGCAGCCAAGGTAGGAGGGACAGACAACGGGAAAAACTGTCTTTT. Protein product: CASSQGRRDRQREKLSF.

Ten or more counts support this clone. This chain links TRBV29-1 with TRBJ2-4; D is tentatively TRBD1 or TRBD2 (5 bases each). V shed 6 bases and J shed 8 bases, with 14 bases lying between them. Looked up from germline, CDR1 is SQVTM and CDR2 is ANQGSEA. The length of the CDR3 is 12 residues. The CDR3 protein is CSVRGLRDIQYF. The CDR3 DNA sequence: TGCAGCGTCCGGGGCCTAAGGGACATTCAGTACTTC.

This clone was observed a handful of times. The gene calls are TRBV6-1 and TRBJ1-6, with D possibly matching TRBD1 (6 bases). The CDR3 covers 15 residues. Trimming stripped 6 bases from V and 6 bases from J, with 15 bases between. CDR1 is MNHNS and CDR2 is SASEGT in the germline V gene. The CDR3 sequence is CASRRPGHLNSPLHF. The CDR3 DNA reads as TGTGCCAGCAGGCGACCGGGACACCTTAATTCACCCCTCCACTTT.

This clone was observed many times. This sequence joins TRBV29-1 and TRBJ1-2, with TRBD1 as a possible D gene (6 bases). Germline V gene data show CDR1 as SQVTM and CDR2 as ANQGSEA. Trimming removed 6 bases at V and 4 bases at J, with 15 bases between. This CDR3 contains 13 residues. The CDR3 DNA is TGCAGCGTCAGCAGTGGACAGTTCTATGGCTACACCTTC. This translates into CSVSSGQFYGYTF.

A few counts support this clone. V and J are TRBV6-1 and TRBJ2-7; 10 bases line up with TRBD1. Per germline, CDR1 MNHNS and CDR2 SASEGT. The V segment lost 7 bases and the J segment 3 bases; nucleotides outside the gene matches: 6. The CDR3 sequence is 14 residues long. The CDR3 DNA reads as TGTGCCAGCATGGAAGGACAGGGGGGCTACGAGCAGTACTTC. It yields the protein CASMEGQGGYEQYF.

This clone rates as medium-sized (0.01 to 0.1%). The chain employs TRBV18 and TRBJ1-1, with a weak D call TRBD1 (6 bases). Between the trimmed V and J ends, which lost 6 bases and 3 bases, there was a span of 14 bases. The CDR3 consists of 14 residues. Germline loops: CDR1 KGHSH, CDR2 LQKENI. The DNA for the CDR3 is TGTGCCAGCTCCATAGGGGGGCTTCACACTGAAGCTTTCTTT. Translation gives CASSIGGLHTEAFF.

This clone was seen a handful of times. Relative to the germline gene, one junction end is altered; a read error may explain this. V and J are TRBV24-1 and TRBJ2-1, with D hard to call. CDR1 KGHDR and CDR2 SFDVKD come from the germline V gene. The CDR3 runs to 12 residues. The CDR3 reads CSTSSGINEQFF. The CDR3 DNA follows: TGTTCCACCAGCTCAGGCATTAATGAGCAGTTCTTC.

This clone was counted a few times. The chain uses TRBV27 and TRBJ2-7; no firm D call. The germline V gene encodes CDR1 MNHEY and CDR2 SMNVEV (reference sequence). The CDR3 consists of 15 residues. Trimming took off 8 bases at V and 12 bases at J, with 29 bases between the two ends. CDR3 DNA sequence: TGTGCCAGCCGACTTAAAAGCCAACAGAGCTACTATCGGTACTTC. Amino acids: CASRLKSQQSYYRYF.

This chain connects TRBV6-4 to TRBJ2-2; 7 bases are shared with TRBD1. Germline CDR1 MRHNA, CDR2 SNTAGT. The CDR3 totals 14 residues. The V segment lost 8 bases and the J segment 3 bases; nucleotides outside the gene matches: 6. CDR3 sequence: CASAGTAYTGELFF. Here the CDR3 DNA reads TGTGCCAGCGCCGGGACAGCCTACACCGGGGAGCTGTTTTTT.

Many counts were recorded for this clone. One end of the junction fails to match germline, which may point to a read error. This chain joins TRBV10-2 and TRBJ2-3, with TRBD2 matching 7 bases. The CDR3 consists of 15 residues. CDR1 WSHSY and CDR2 SAAADI come from the germline V gene. The DNA of the CDR3 is TGCGCAAGCAGCTTGGTAGCGGGCCCGTCAGATACGCAGTATTTT. Protein: CASSLVAGPSDTQYF.

This clone is deemed medium-sized. The chain combines TRBV6-1 with TRBJ2-7; D not resolved. The V and J ends lost 7 bases and 0 bases respectively, with 10 bases between them. Germline CDR1 reads MNHNS; CDR2 reads SASEGT. The CDR3 covers 13 residues. The CDR3 coding sequence is TGTGCCAGCACTCCCCGGAGCTCCTACGAGCAGTACTTC. Protein sequence: CASTPRSSYEQYF.

This clone turned up a few times. J is TRBJ2-7 and V is TRBV28, with 8 bases aligning to TRBD1. The CDR3 loop spans 15 amino acids. Trimming removed 4 bases from V and 3 bases from J; junction bases left unmatched: 8. Germline V gene sequence: CDR1 MDHEN, CDR2 SYDVKM. This CDR3 is CASSSYRGSIYEQYF. CDR3 nucleotides: TGTGCCAGCAGTTCATACAGGGGGAGCATCTACGAGCAGTACTTC. Using reference TRBV28 and TRBJ2-7 for the parts outside the CDR3, the full variable domain is DVKVTQSSRYLVKRTGEKVFLECVQDMDHENMFWYRQDPGLGLRLIYFSYDVKMKEKGDIPEGYSVSREKKERFSLILESASTNQTSMYLCASSSYRGSIYEQYFGPGTRLTVT.

As for this clone: One junction end does not reproduce the germline sequence, and a read error may be involved. The chain combines TRBV6-1 with TRBJ1-6, with a possible D match to TRBD1 (5 bases). Germline V gene lookup returns CDR1 MNHNS and CDR2 SASEGT. The CDR3 spans 17 residues. The CDR3 DNA follows: TGTGCCAGCAGCGAAGCGAGCTTGGACATCGGTGGTTCACCCCTCCACTTT. The encoded protein is CASSEASLDIGGSPLHF.

The chain combines TRBV15 with TRBJ2-1, with 12 bases fitting TRBD1. Germline V gene sequence: CDR1 LNHNV, CDR2 YYDKDF (reference sequence). The CDR3 runs 15 residues. J lost 10 bases, V lost 5 bases, and 9 bases had no gene match. For the CDR3, the DNA is TGTGCCACCAGCTTTGGGACAGGGGGCTACCTGGAGCAGTTCTTC. Translating gives CATSFGTGGYLEQFF.

The chain is built from TRBV6-1 and TRBJ2-5, with D tentatively TRBD1 (6 bases). V dropped 10 bases and J dropped 8 bases, with 20 bases sitting between them. Germline CDR1 reads MNHNS; CDR2 reads SASEGT. The CDR3 is made up of 13 amino acids. Here the CDR3 DNA reads TGTGCCACCTCGACAGGACAGAAGAGAACCCAGTACTTC. It specifies CATSTGQKRTQYF.

This clone is labeled medium-sized (0.01 to 0.1%). The V and J genes are TRBV20-1 and TRBJ1-5; D remains unclear. V lost 3 bases to trimming and J lost 3 bases, with 9 bases between them. CDR1 and CDR2 from the germline V gene are DFQATT and SNEGSKA (reference sequence). The CDR3 is 13 amino acids. DNA for the CDR3: TGCAGTGCTAGCCCCGGAGTCAATCAGCCCCAGCATTTT. Translating gives CSASPGVNQPQHF.

By proportion, this clone is medium-sized. The V call is TRBV2, the J call TRBJ1-5; D is possibly TRBD1 (6 bases). Trimming removed 5 bases at V and 0 bases at J, with 11 bases between. The germline V gene has CDR1 SNHLY and CDR2 FYNNEI. The CDR3 is made up of 15 amino acids. CDR3 in DNA: TGTGCCAGCAGTCAGGGGCTTTATAGCAATCAGCCCCAGCATTTT. This codes for CASSQGLYSNQPQHF.

In regard to this clone: The germline gene is not matched at one end of the junction; a read error may be the cause. The V call is TRBV7-3, the J call TRBJ1-4; D not certain. This CDR3 region has 16 residues. Germline CDR1 is SGHTA and CDR2 is FQGTGA. The DNA for the CDR3 is TGTGCCAGCAGCTTACCCTCGGCAGCCTTTAATGGAAAAATGTTTTTT. Its translation is CASSLPSAAFNGKMFF.

This clone was seen at least ten times. The chain carries TRBV9 and TRBJ2-3, with a weak D call TRBD2 (6 bases). Germline CDR1 SGDLS, CDR2 YYNGEE. This CDR3 is built from 14 residues. V lost 7 bases and J lost 1, with 13 bases in between. The CDR3 loop reads CASSGGMGTDTQYF. CDR3 DNA sequence: TGTGCCAGCTCCGGCGGGATGGGCACAGATACGCAGTATTTT.

This clone was counted at least ten times. One junction end disagrees with the germline gene, perhaps due to a read error. The rearrangement links TRBV10-3 to TRBJ1-4; D not certain. Germline V CDR1 and CDR2: ENHRY, SYGVKD. The CDR3 extends over 13 amino acids. CDR3 in DNA: TGTGCCACCTCAACCGCGACTAATGAAAAACTGGTTTTT. This gives the protein CATSTATNEKLVF.

This clone showed up just a few times. The V call is TRBV28, the J call TRBJ1-1, with D hard to call. Trimming pared 6 bases from V and 1 base from J, leaving 6 bases between. CDR1 MDHEN and CDR2 SYDVKM come from the germline V gene. This CDR3 region has 12 residues. The CDR3 coding sequence is TGTGCCAGCAGGGACCCGAACACTGAAGCTTTCTTT. It translates to CASRDPNTEAFF.

By its share, this clone is medium-sized. The rearrangement joins TRBV7-2 to TRBJ1-1; D is uncertain. Germline assignment: CDR1 SGHTA and CDR2 FQGNSA. Trimming left V 5 bases short and J 5 bases short, with 15 bases between. The CDR3 is 14 residues long. This chain's CDR3 is CASSPGPPVTEAFF. The CDR3 bases are TGTGCCAGCAGCCCGGGCCCCCCGGTAACTGAAGCTTTCTTT.

The J gene is TRBJ1-2, the V gene TRBV6-1; TRBD1 might be the D (6 bases). CDR3 size: 14 residues. Trimming left V 4 bases short and J 4 bases short, with 13 bases between. Germline V gene data show CDR1 as MNHNS and CDR2 as SASEGT. The CDR3 is CASSGSSGAYGYTF. The CDR3 bases are TGTGCCAGCAGTGGTTCGTCAGGGGCCTATGGCTACACCTTC.

The rearrangement links TRBV10-2 to TRBJ1-6, with TRBD1 matching 9 bases. This CDR3 contains 15 residues. The germline CDR1 and CDR2 sequences are WSHSY and SAAADI. Unmatched junction bases numbered 9, after V lost 7 bases and J lost 8 bases. The CDR3 DNA reads as TGCGCCAGCACGGGGACAGGGAATATTGATTCACCCCTCCACTTT. Translation gives CASTGTGNIDSPLHF.

By proportion, this clone is medium-sized. The V call is TRBV15, the J call TRBJ1-6, with TRBD1 matching over 10 bases. Germline trimming cut 3 bases from V and 10 bases from J; bases unmatched to any gene: 6. From germline, CDR1 is LNHNV and CDR2 YYDKDF (reference sequence). CDR3 length: 15 residues. The CDR3 reads CATSRTGQGNSPLHF. CDR3 DNA sequence: TGTGCCACCAGCAGGACGGGACAGGGGAACTCACCCCTCCACTTT.

This chain uses TRBV6-1 with TRBJ2-7; a weak D match, TRBD2 (6 bases). V was shortened by 5 bases and J by 0 bases, with 20 bases between the two germline ends. The CDR3 runs 17 residues. Germline lookup yields CDR1 MNHNS and CDR2 SASEGT. Here the CDR3 reads CASSRQSEEGSSYEQYF. CDR3 nucleotide sequence: TGTGCCAGCAGTCGCCAATCAGAGGAGGGCAGCTCCTACGAGCAGTACTTC.